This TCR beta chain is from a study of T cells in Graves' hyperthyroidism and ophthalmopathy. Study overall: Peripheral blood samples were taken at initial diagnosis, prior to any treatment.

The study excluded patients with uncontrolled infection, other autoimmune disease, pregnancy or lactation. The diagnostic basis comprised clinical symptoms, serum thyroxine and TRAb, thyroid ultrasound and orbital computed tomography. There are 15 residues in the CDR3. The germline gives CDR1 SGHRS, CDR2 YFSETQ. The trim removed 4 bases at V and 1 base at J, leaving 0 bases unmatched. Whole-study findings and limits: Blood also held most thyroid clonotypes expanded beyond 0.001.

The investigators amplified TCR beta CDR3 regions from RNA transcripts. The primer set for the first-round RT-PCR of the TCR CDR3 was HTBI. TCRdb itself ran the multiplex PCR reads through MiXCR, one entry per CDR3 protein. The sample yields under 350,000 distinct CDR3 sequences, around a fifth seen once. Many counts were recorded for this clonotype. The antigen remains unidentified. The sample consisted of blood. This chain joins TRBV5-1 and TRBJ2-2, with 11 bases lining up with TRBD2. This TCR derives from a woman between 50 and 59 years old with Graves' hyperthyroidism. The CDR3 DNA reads TGCGCCAGCAGCCTAGCGGGAGGGAACACCGGGGAGCTGTTTTTT. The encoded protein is CASSLAGGNTGELFF.